Below are 3 T cell receptor beta chains sequenced from a single sample in a study of blood T cell repertoires in COVID-19. Using immunoSEQ multiplex PCR, the repertoire was profiled, and TCRdb retains in-frame clones only, with some absent. The table has around 100,000 clones, 80% to 90% seen once. The specimen was peripheral blood. The receptor set was obtained from a man aged 40-49 years with acute or convalescent COVID-19.

The chain joins TRBV7-8 to TRBJ2-5; possible D gene TRBD2, 6 bases. V lost 4 bases, J lost 1 base, and 10 bases lay in between. CDR3 length equals 14 residues. Germline CDR1 SGHVS, CDR2 FQNEAQ. CDR3 coding DNA: TGTGCCAGCAGCTCAACTAGCAGCCAAGAGACCCAGTACTTC. Protein product: CASSSTSSQETQYF.

This CDR3 is CASSVSGLEQYF. The CDR3 region has the DNA TGTGCCAGCAGTGTTTCCGGTCTCGAGCAGTACTTC. This sequence joins TRBV2 and TRBJ2-7; D not resolved. This CDR3 is built from 12 residues. Trimming pared 4 bases from V and 6 bases from J, leaving 10 bases between. The V gene's germline CDR1 is SNHLY and CDR2 FYNNEI.

J is TRBJ2-7 and V is TRBV5-5, with D hard to call. Germline values: CDR1 SGHKS, CDR2 YYEKEE (reference sequence). The CDR3 is 13 residues long. The V gene lost 0 bases and the J gene lost 3 bases, with 7 bases spanning the gap. Written as DNA, the CDR3 is TGTGCCAGCAGCTTGGGACTCGGCTACGAGCAGTACTTC. This encodes CASSLGLGYEQYF.